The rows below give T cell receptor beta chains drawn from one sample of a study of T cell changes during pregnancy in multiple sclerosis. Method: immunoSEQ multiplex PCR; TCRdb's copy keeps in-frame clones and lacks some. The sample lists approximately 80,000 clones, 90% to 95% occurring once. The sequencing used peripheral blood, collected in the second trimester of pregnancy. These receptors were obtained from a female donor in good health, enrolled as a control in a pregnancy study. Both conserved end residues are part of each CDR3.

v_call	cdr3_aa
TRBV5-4	CASSSGTSGGTPGELFF
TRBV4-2	CASSQDRVAGGPTDTQYF
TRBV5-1	CASSLEASEAYGYTF
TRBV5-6	CASSPPGGGGTEAFF
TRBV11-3	CASSLDEGRTRGAFF
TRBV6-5	CASRNPGQETQYF
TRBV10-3	CAIRTGGSEKLFF
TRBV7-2	CASSRQGRTGNTIYF
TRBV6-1	CASSEGSAYNEQFF
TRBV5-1	CASQGTDPYEQYF
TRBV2	CASSGQGNTIYF
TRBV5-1	CASSLGQGANYGYTF
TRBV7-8	CASSERDTRSLFF
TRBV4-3	CASSQGWGVNTGELFF
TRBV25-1	CASSDHRGLNTEAFF
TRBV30	CAWRETGEDTEAFF
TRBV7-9	CASSTGTGSYEQYF
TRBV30	CAWSGQRNYGYTF
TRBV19	CASSKQTGLGSPLHF
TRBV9	CASSVGVEGALTEAFF
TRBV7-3	CASSSDGSNYGYTF
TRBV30	CAWNRGLNTEAFF
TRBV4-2	CASTEEGGGDPKAFF
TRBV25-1	CASYPAGGVGEAFF
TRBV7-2	CASSSDTGGFYGYTF
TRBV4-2	CASSQEAGTVNEKLFF
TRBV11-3	CASSLGPGTEISGNTIYF
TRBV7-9	CASGRGRSGQGVWTQYF
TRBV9	CASSGGTADQPQHF
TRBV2	CASLLSRNQPQHF
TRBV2	CASLQDRSSYNSPLHF
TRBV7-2	CASSSGQGRNQPQHF
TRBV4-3	CASSQTRQGLEAFF
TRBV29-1	CSVVGAQETQYF
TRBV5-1	CASSLDRQYSGNTIYF
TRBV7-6	CASSLVFASGGAEGTDTQYF
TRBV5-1	CASSLEPGTGGHHGYTF
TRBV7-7	CASSLWEGRETQYF
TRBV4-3	CASSTGTGGINEQFF
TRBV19	CASSIDLQGIQPQHF
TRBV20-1	CSAWPRYGYTF
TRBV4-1	CASSHPRPQESGGGTDTQYF
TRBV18	CASSPTGNPDTEAFF
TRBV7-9	CASSPAGTGTDTQYF
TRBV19	CASRGGLAGATDTQYF
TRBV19	CASSTPFAGGPADTQYF
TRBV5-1	CASIGQPGDGYTF
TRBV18	CASSPQSDAYEQYF
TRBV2	CASSYAENTEAFF
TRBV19	CASSYYGYTF
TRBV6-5	CASSSGLAEETQYF